This is a list of T cell receptor beta chains from one sample in a study of blood T cell repertoires in COVID-19. The repertoire was sequenced with immunoSEQ multiplex PCR; TCRdb's copy has only in-frame clones and lacks some. The data show about 150,000 clones, with around nine tenths seen just once and 5% held by the top ten. Input material: peripheral blood. These receptors were taken from a human donor in a cohort sampled during active COVID-19. CDR3s include the opening cysteine and the closing phenylalanine or tryptophan. Each record gives: CDR3 DNA, CDR3 protein, J gene, D gene, clone size, V gene. D genes are given only for firm matches. The size entry is marked missing in some rows and otherwise reads once, few, many or a size class.

TGCGCCAGCAGCACGACCCCGGGACTAGGCGGCGGGGAGCTGTTTTTT,CASSTTPGLGGGELFF,TRBJ2-2,TRBD2,NA,TRBV5-1
TGCAGCGTTGAATTTGATCGGGGGAGGTACGAGCAGTACTTC,CSVEFDRGRYEQYF,TRBJ2-7,NA,NA,TRBV29-1
TGTGCCAGCAAGATAACCTGGGACAACCCCACCGGGGAGCTGTTTTTT,CASKITWDNPTGELFF,TRBJ2-2,NA,NA,TRBV13
TGCGCCAGCAGCCCCCCACTAGATTCCTACAATGAGCAGTTCTTC,CASSPPLDSYNEQFF,TRBJ2-1,NA,NA,TRBV5-1
TGTGCCAGCAGTTACCAACAGATCTCACCCCTCCACTTT,CASSYQQISPLHF,TRBJ1-6,NA,NA,TRBV6-2/TRBV6-3
TGTGCCAGCAGTTTGAGCTGGGGGCCAAGCAATCAGCCCCAGCATTTT,CASSLSWGPSNQPQHF,TRBJ1-5,NA,NA,TRBV28
TGTGCCAGCAGCCAATTCGGTGAGACCCAGTACTTC,CASSQFGETQYF,TRBJ2-5,NA,NA,TRBV3-1/TRBV3-2
TGCGCCAGCAGCCAAGATAGAGGCTCCCAGCCCCAGCATTTT,CASSQDRGSQPQHF,TRBJ1-5,NA,few,TRBV4-1
TGTGCCAGCAGCGCAGGGGGACAGGGAAATCAGCCCCAGCATTTT,CASSAGGQGNQPQHF,TRBJ1-5,TRBD1,NA,TRBV9
TGTGCCAGCAGCCTACGGGGTGGAGAAAAACTGTTTTTT,CASSLRGGEKLFF,TRBJ1-4,NA,NA,TRBV3-1/TRBV3-2
TGTGCCAGCAGTCCCCCCCCGGGCGGGACGGCAAACACCATATATTTT,CASSPPPGGTANTIYF,TRBJ1-3,NA,NA,TRBV28
TGTGCCAGCAGTTTTAGCTGGGACAGCTCCTCCTACGAGCAGTACTTC,CASSFSWDSSSYEQYF,TRBJ2-7,TRBD1,NA,TRBV28
TGTGCCAGCAGTTTTCCTCTGGGGGGGGACCCGCAGGCTTTCTTT,CASSFPLGGDPQAFF,TRBJ1-1,NA,NA,TRBV28
TGTGCCAGCTCACCAGGAGGACCACCCGTCTCCTATAATTCACCCCTCCACTTT,CASSPGGPPVSYNSPLHF,TRBJ1-6,NA,NA,TRBV18
TGTGCCAGTAGTATGCGGGTCTGGAGCACTGAAGCTTTCTTT,CASSMRVWSTEAFF,TRBJ1-1,NA,NA,TRBV19
TGTGCCAGCAGCTTAATCCCTGCACACTATACCTCCTACGAGCAGTACTTC,CASSLIPAHYTSYEQYF,TRBJ2-7,NA,once,TRBV5-4
TGTGCCAGCAGCCAAGAAAGACTAGCGGGAGGGCGGGAGACCCAGTACTTC,CASSQERLAGGRETQYF,TRBJ2-5,TRBD2,few,TRBV3-1/TRBV3-2
TGTGCCAGCAGTCTGGACAGTCGTCTTTTTTATGGCTACACCTTC,CASSLDSRLFYGYTF,TRBJ1-2,NA,once,TRBV21-1
TGTGCCAGCAGCCGAGTTGGGACAGGCAGAGGCACAGATACGCAGTATTTT,CASSRVGTGRGTDTQYF,TRBJ2-3,TRBD1,NA,TRBV7-8
TGTGCCAGCAGTGAAGCTGGCAGGGGGTTGCCTGAAGCTTTCTTT,CASSEAGRGLPEAFF,TRBJ1-1,TRBD1,NA,TRBV6-1
TGTGCCAGCAGCGTAGTTCTAGCGGGAGGGAGCGATACGCAGTATTTT,CASSVVLAGGSDTQYF,TRBJ2-3,TRBD2,NA,TRBV9
TGCAGTGCGGAGCGGGCGGGGGAGCAGTACTTC,CSAERAGEQYF,TRBJ2-7,NA,NA,TRBV20-1
TGTGCCAGCAGCTTGGAGGGAGGATTGGGCGGCTACACCTTC,CASSLEGGLGGYTF,TRBJ1-2,NA,NA,TRBV5-6
TGTGCCTGGAGCTGGACAGGGGTCAACACTGAAGCTTTCTTT,CAWSWTGVNTEAFF,TRBJ1-1,TRBD1,NA,TRBV30
TGTGCCAGCCAACGGGAGCTCGAGCAGTACTTC,CASQRELEQYF,TRBJ2-7,NA,NA,TRBV28
TGTGCCAGCAGTTGGACCAGGGGTGGCACTGAAGCTTTCTTT,CASSWTRGGTEAFF,TRBJ1-1,NA,NA,TRBV28
TGCAGCGTTGAGGCTTCGAACACCGGGGAGCTGTTTTTT,CSVEASNTGELFF,TRBJ2-2,NA,NA,TRBV29-1
TGTGCCAGCAGTCCTGACAGGGGGCATGGTGAAAAACTGTTTTTT,CASSPDRGHGEKLFF,TRBJ1-4,TRBD1,once,TRBV28
TGTGCCAGCAGCTCTAAGGGCGCAGGGTCGTTTTCACCCCTCCACTTT,CASSSKGAGSFSPLHF,TRBJ1-6,NA,NA,TRBV5-6
TGCGCCAGCAGCACTGGGACAGGGCCTACGAAACTCAGGATAAACACCATATATTTT,CASSTGTGPTKLRINTIYF,TRBJ1-3,TRBD1,NA,TRBV5-1
TGTGCCAGTAGTACGATGGGGGGAGGGGGTCAGCCCCAGCATTTT,CASSTMGGGGQPQHF,TRBJ1-5,NA,NA,TRBV19
TGTGCCAGCAGCCCCTGGGGTGGGGGCCCCCCCTACAATGAGCAGTTCTTC,CASSPWGGGPPYNEQFF,TRBJ2-1,NA,NA,TRBV7-3
TGTGCCAGCAGCCCAGAAGGGACTAGCGGGACCTACGAGCAGTACTTC,CASSPEGTSGTYEQYF,TRBJ2-7,TRBD2,NA,TRBV7-3
TGTGCCAGCAGCGTAGCCGTTGGGGGCCGAGTGGGCTACACCTTC,CASSVAVGGRVGYTF,TRBJ1-2,NA,NA,TRBV9
TGTGCCACCAGTCCAGGGGGCCCGGAGACCCAGTACTTC,CATSPGGPETQYF,TRBJ2-5,TRBD1,NA,TRBV6-5
TGTGCCATCAACCCGGGAGGGTACTATGGCTACACCTTC,CAINPGGYYGYTF,TRBJ1-2,NA,NA,TRBV10-3
TGTGCCAGCAGCTTGGGGACAGTTAATGAAAAACTGTTTTTT,CASSLGTVNEKLFF,TRBJ1-4,TRBD1,NA,TRBV11-3
TGCAGCGTTGAGGGTGTGATTAGCGGGGGGGCCTTTGAGCAGTTCTTC,CSVEGVISGGAFEQFF,TRBJ2-1,TRBD2,NA,TRBV29-1
TGTGCCAGCAACGAGGGGGCTACCGGGGAGCTGTTTTTT,CASNEGATGELFF,TRBJ2-2,TRBD1,few,TRBV2
TGTGCCAGCACAGATCGGGCGGGGCCGTCCTACGAGCAGTACTTC,CASTDRAGPSYEQYF,TRBJ2-7,NA,NA,TRBV27
TGCAGTGCTAGTTTACCGGGTACCTACGAGCAGTACTTC,CSASLPGTYEQYF,TRBJ2-7,NA,NA,TRBV20-1
TGTGCCAGCAGCTCGCCGGGGGGCGAGCAGTACTTC,CASSSPGGEQYF,TRBJ2-7,TRBD2,NA,TRBV13
TGCGCCAGCAGCCAAGAAGTCTTAGCAGGGGAAGAGCAGTACTTC,CASSQEVLAGEEQYF,TRBJ2-7,NA,NA,TRBV4-1
TGTGCCAGCTCACCACCCGTTGGGGGACTCATGAACACTGAAGCTTTCTTT,CASSPPVGGLMNTEAFF,TRBJ1-1,NA,few,TRBV18
TGTGCCAGCAGCTCCGGACAGGGCAATTCACCCCTCCACTTT,CASSSGQGNSPLHF,TRBJ1-6,TRBD1,once,TRBV7-2
TGTGCCAGCCGGACAGAGGTCTACCAAGAGACCCAGTACTTC,CASRTEVYQETQYF,TRBJ2-5,NA,NA,TRBV2
TGTGCCAGTAAAAAACGTGGGGTCCCTAGCGGGGGCTACACAGATACGCAGTATTTT,CASKKRGVPSGGYTDTQYF,TRBJ2-3,TRBD2,once,TRBV19
TGTGCCAGCAGTGAATGGGGACTGTCGAACACCGGGGAGCTGTTTTTT,CASSEWGLSNTGELFF,TRBJ2-2,NA,NA,TRBV25-1
TGTGCCAGCAGTCCGATCCCAACCCCCCTAGCGGGAGGGTCGGGGTCAGATACGCAGTATTTT,CASSPIPTPLAGGSGSDTQYF,TRBJ2-3,TRBD2,NA,TRBV27
TGCGCCAGCAGCTCTACGGGAGGTTTTGATACGCAGTATTTT,CASSSTGGFDTQYF,TRBJ2-3,TRBD2,NA,TRBV5-1
TGCGCCAGCAGCCAAGATCCCCCGACTGTCTATGGCTACACCTTC,CASSQDPPTVYGYTF,TRBJ1-2,NA,NA,TRBV4-3
TGTGCCAGCAGCTTCGGCGGGACAGGCCTAGAGCCCCAGCATTTT,CASSFGGTGLEPQHF,TRBJ1-5,TRBD1,few,TRBV5-5
TGTGCCAGCAGCTGGGGCCTATCCAAACAGCAGTACTTC,CASSWGLSKQQYF,TRBJ2-7,NA,once,TRBV5-8
TGTGCCAGCAGCTTAGGCGGCTCTGGAAACACCATATATTTT,CASSLGGSGNTIYF,TRBJ1-3,NA,once,TRBV7-9
TGTGCCAGCAGCCCCCAGTTCTACGAGCAGTACTTC,CASSPQFYEQYF,TRBJ2-7,NA,NA,TRBV7-9
TGTGCCAGCAGCTTAAGGGCAGGGACTCAGAGCTCCTACAATGAGCAGTTCTTC,CASSLRAGTQSSYNEQFF,TRBJ2-1,NA,NA,TRBV7-8
TGCGCCAGCAGAGCTAGCGGTAGCACAGATACGCAGTATTTT,CASRASGSTDTQYF,TRBJ2-3,TRBD2,NA,TRBV4-3